This T cell receptor beta chain was identified during a study of shared clonotypes between healthy human individuals. About the study: Three plates were used per donor for CD4 naive, three for CD4 memory, two for CD8 naive and one for CD8 memory. Study observations and caveats: It was the non-shared clonotypes that had lower generation probabilities than clonotypes shared by all four donors. Naive subsets generally had larger estimated richness than memory subsets.

Points on this clone: What it binds is unknown.

V was trimmed by 6 bases and J by 0 bases, leaving 12 bases between them. Germline V gene lookup returns CDR1 LNHDA and CDR2 SQIVND (reference sequence). The CDR3 extends over 15 amino acids. Donation came from healthy HIV-negative adults that had no recent acute infections or vaccinations. The protocol was immunoSEQ multiplex PCR, while the TCRdb copy is restricted to in-frame clones and leaves out a portion. The sample contains about 1.5 million clones, 95% to 99% of which appear only once. V gene TRBV19 combines with J gene TRBJ1-5; D is uncertain. This clonotype was obtained from a man in his thirties or forties in good health. Sequenced sample: naive CD4+ T cells sorted from blood. Subset noted: CD45RA+ positively selected. For the CDR3, the DNA is TGTGCCAGTAGGCCCGGAGGTTATAGCAATCAGCCCCAGCATTTT. Its translation is CASRPGGYSNQPQHF.